One and the same sample provided the 12 T cell receptor beta chains below, sequenced in a study of T cell responses to AZD1222 COVID-19 vaccine. Repertoires were generated with immunoSEQ multiplex PCR, while TCRdb's copy carries only in-frame clones and drops some. The sample holds 100,000 to 120,000 clones, around 84% seen once. The specimen was peripheral blood, collected on day 0 of AZD1222 vaccination. These receptor sequences come from an adult in good health.

The CDR3 reads CAWSGTGRQLNTIYF. The DNA of the CDR3 is TGTGCCTGGAGCGGGACAGGAAGACAACTAAACACCATATATTTT. The J gene is TRBJ1-3, the V gene TRBV30, with 8 bases identical to TRBD1. V gave up 3 bases and J gave up 6 bases; unmatched junction bases: 10. The CDR3 is 15 amino acids. Germline V lookup: CDR1 GTSNPN, CDR2 SVGIG (reference sequence).

This chain links TRBV28 with TRBJ1-2; D perhaps matches TRBD1 (6 bases). The germline V gene encodes CDR1 MDHEN and CDR2 SYDVKM. There are 14 residues in the CDR3. The ends were cut back, 3 bases at V and 4 bases at J, with 12 bases in the middle. CDR3 DNA sequence: TGTGCCAGCAGTTTCTCAGGGGAGCGCTATGGCTACACCTTC. It yields the protein CASSFSGERYGYTF.

The genes are TRBV4-2 and TRBJ1-5; 7 nucleotides agree with TRBD1. The CDR3 totals 15 residues. V gave up 7 bases and J gave up 0 bases; unmatched junction bases: 6. Looked up from germline, CDR1 is LGHNA and CDR2 is YNFKEQ. Written as DNA, the CDR3 is TGTGCCAGCAAGGGGGACAGCTATAGCAATCAGCCCCAGCATTTT. This encodes CASKGDSYSNQPQHF.

This clone turned up a few times. The chain has TRBV28 and TRBJ1-2, with a tentative D call TRBD1 (6 bases). Trimming removed 5 bases at V and 7 bases at J, with 17 bases between. The CDR3 has 14 amino acids. Germline V gene sequence: CDR1 MDHEN, CDR2 SYDVKM. CDR3 sequence reads: CASSLRTGFSGYTF. The CDR3 DNA is TGTGCCAGCAGTCTACGCACAGGGTTTTCTGGCTACACCTTC.

This clone was counted once. The chain carries TRBV27 and TRBJ2-2; D is tentatively TRBD1 or TRBD2 (6 bases each). The CDR3 covers 15 residues. Germline CDR1 MNHEY, CDR2 SMNVEV (reference sequence). Deletions cut 5 bases from V and 7 bases from J, with 17 bases between. The DNA of the CDR3 is TGTGCCAGCAGTCTCCGATGGGGGGCCGGCGGGGAGCTGTTTTTT. Protein product: CASSLRWGAGGELFF.

Here the CDR3 reads CASTSGTGGREQYF. CDR3 nucleotides: TGTGCCAGCACCTCCGGGACAGGGGGTCGAGAGCAGTACTTC. The rearrangement joins TRBV28 to TRBJ2-7; 11 bases line up with TRBD1. Germline CDR1 reads MDHEN; CDR2 reads SYDVKM. There are 14 residues in the CDR3. J gave up 7 bases and V 7 bases, and 9 bases lay outside the gene matches.

This chain uses TRBV29-1 with TRBJ2-7; D is ambiguous. Germline loops: CDR1 SQVTM, CDR2 ANQGSEA. The CDR3 contains 13 residues. The V and J ends lost 2 bases and 2 bases respectively, with 10 bases between them. The CDR3 DNA reads as TGCAGCGTTGAATCGGACCGAACCTACGAGCAGTACTTC. It is translated as CSVESDRTYEQYF.

The J gene is TRBJ1-3, the V gene TRBV28; D is unclear. Trimming removed 6 bases at V and 4 bases at J, with 13 bases between. The length of the CDR3 is 14 residues. Germline lookup yields CDR1 MDHEN and CDR2 SYDVKM. The CDR3 sequence is CASSRLLEGNTIYF. In DNA form, the CDR3 reads TGTGCCAGCAGCCGCCTTTTGGAGGGAAACACCATATATTTT.

As DNA, the CDR3 is TGTGCCAGCAGCTTAGGGACAGTTAATAATTCACCCCTCCACTTT. It encodes CASSLGTVNNSPLHF. The V call is TRBV7-9, the J call TRBJ1-6; possibly TRBD1 for D (6 bases). V dropped 1 base and J dropped 5 bases, with 9 bases sitting between them. In germline, CDR1 is SEHNR, CDR2 FQNEAQ (reference sequence). The CDR3 has 15 residues.

The CDR3 region has the DNA TGTGCCAGCAGCCCCCAACTGGAATCACCCCTCCACTTT. Translated: CASSPQLESPLHF. The chain is built from TRBV14 and TRBJ1-6; D not resolved. CDR1 is SGHDN and CDR2 is FVKESK in the germline V gene. The CDR3 loop spans 13 amino acids. Trimming stripped 4 bases from V and 10 bases from J, with 11 bases between. The complete variable domain, with remaining parts taken from reference TRBV14 and TRBJ1-6, reads EAGVTQFPSHSVIEKGQTVTLRCDPISGHDNLYWYRRVMGKEIKFLLHFVKESKQDESGMPNNRFLAERTGGTYSTLKVQPAELEDSGVYFCASSPQLESPLHFGNGTRLTVT.

This CDR3 reads CASSSGDKGAEKLFF. The DNA for the CDR3 is TGTGCCAGCAGCTCTGGGGACAAGGGAGCGGAAAAACTGTTTTTT. The V gene is TRBV5-8, the J gene TRBJ1-4; tentatively, D is TRBD1 (6 bases). Trimming stripped 3 bases from V and 8 bases from J, with 17 bases between. The CDR3 length is 15 residues. Germline V gene data show CDR1 as SGHTS and CDR2 as YDEGEE.

This chain links TRBV10-3 with TRBJ2-7; D call uncertain. The V gene lost 4 bases and the J gene lost 3 bases, with 13 bases spanning the gap. Germline CDR1 is ENHRY and CDR2 is SYGVKD. This CDR3 has 14 residues. CDR3 DNA sequence: TGTGCCATCAGTGGGTTAGCAGGCAACTACGAGCAGTACTTC. It is translated as CAISGLAGNYEQYF.